This entry lists 28 T cell receptor beta chains sequenced from one sample in a study of beta chain features in type 1 diabetes. Isolated RNA was reverse transcribed in full, so expressed TCRB transcripts were sequenced. Sequencing was performed with immunoSEQ multiplex PCR; in TCRdb, only in-frame clones are kept and a portion is missing. The table lists fewer than 900,000 clones, about a sixth of them singletons. The material sequenced was naive CD4+ T cells from blood. Source of these receptors: a woman between 18 and 30 years old in good health.

The rearrangement uses TRBV4-2 and TRBJ2-7, with TRBD2 matching over 9 bases. This CDR3 spans 15 amino acids. Germline CDR1 LGHNA, CDR2 YNFKEQ. The V segment lost 0 bases and the J segment 3 bases; nucleotides outside the gene matches: 3. Here the CDR3 reads CASSQDQTSGYEQYF. The DNA of the CDR3 is TGTGCCAGCAGCCAAGACCAGACTAGCGGCTACGAGCAGTACTTC.

This sequence joins TRBV5-1 and TRBJ2-4, with 12 bases lining up with TRBD1. The germline CDR1 and CDR2 sequences are SGHRS and YFSETQ. With V trimmed by 6 bases and J by 7 bases, 5 bases remained unmatched. The CDR3 totals 14 residues. CDR3 coding DNA: TGCGCCAGCACGGCCGGGACAGGGGGCAACATTCAGTACTTC. It codes for CASTAGTGGNIQYF.

A note on this clone: This likely comes from a read error, as the CDR3 has no conserved phenylalanine or tryptophan at its end. It is unclear where the CDR3 begins or ends on the DNA, so no DNA is shown, and the CDR3 is as TCRdb lists it. This chain joins TRBV20-1 and TRBJ1-2. The CDR3 contains 8 residues when both ends are counted. In germline, CDR1 is DFQATT, CDR2 SNEGSKA (reference sequence). The CDR3 is CSASLVTL.

This clone was picked up a small number of times. The chain combines TRBV11-2 with TRBJ2-5; D is ambiguous. Germline V lookup: CDR1 SGHAT, CDR2 FQNNGV. This CDR3 comprises 13 residues. V lost 3 bases and J 5 bases, leaving 10 bases between the germline ends. CDR3 in amino acids: CASSLTLQETQYF. As DNA, the CDR3 is TGTGCCAGCAGCTTGACACTGCAGGAGACCCAGTACTTC.

This clone has a handful of counts. The rearrangement links TRBV28 to TRBJ2-1, with D unclear. CDR1 and CDR2 from the germline V gene are MDHEN and SYDVKM. CDR3 length: 14 amino acids. V was pared by 3 bases and J by 3 bases, with 9 bases between. The CDR3 region has the DNA TGTGCCAGCAGTTTGGATTGGAACTACAATGAGCAGTTCTTC. Translation: CASSLDWNYNEQFF.

As to this clone: The same CDR3 can be traced to other DNA sequences in this sample. V usage is TRBV19 and J usage is TRBJ2-5, with D possibly TRBD1 on 5 matching bases. CDR3 length: 13 residues. Germline values: CDR1 LNHDA, CDR2 SQIVND (reference sequence). V lost 5 bases to trimming and J lost 1 base, with 8 bases between them. The CDR3 region has the DNA TGTGCCAGTAGTCGACAGTCCCAAGAGACCCAGTACTTC. Translated, it gives CASSRQSQETQYF.

The V gene is TRBV11-2, the J gene TRBJ2-3; TRBD2 aligns across 8 bases. CDR3 length equals 16 residues. Germline V gives CDR1 SGHAT, CDR2 FQNNGV. The trim removed 2 bases at V and 3 bases at J, leaving 7 bases unmatched. The CDR3 nucleotides read TGTGCCAGCAGCTTAATCGCGGGAGGTTTGACAGATACGCAGTATTTT. Protein sequence: CASSLIAGGLTDTQYF.

The rearrangement uses TRBV4-1 and TRBJ2-3; the D gene is possibly TRBD1 (5 bases). The V end was cut by 0 bases, the J end by 1 base, with 8 bases between. The CDR3 is made up of 15 amino acids. Per the germline V gene, CDR1 is MGHRA and CDR2 is YSYEKL. CDR3: CASSQEGRGTDTQYF. CDR3 sequence (DNA): TGCGCCAGCAGCCAAGAGGGCAGGGGCACAGATACGCAGTATTTT.

CDR3 coding DNA: TGTGCCAGCACCGGGACAGGGGTGTCCAACACTGAAGCTTTCTTT. Amino acid sequence: CASTGTGVSNTEAFF. The chain carries TRBV28 and TRBJ1-1; 10 bases are shared with TRBD1. Germline values: CDR1 MDHEN, CDR2 SYDVKM. With V trimmed by 7 bases and J by 2 bases, 7 bases remained unmatched. The CDR3 is 15 residues long.

This clone was seen a handful of times. The V gene is TRBV2, the J gene TRBJ2-1, with 9 positions matching TRBD2. This CDR3 region has 14 residues. Germline V gives CDR1 SNHLY, CDR2 FYNNEI. J was trimmed by 7 bases and V by 7 bases; bases with no gene match: 8. The CDR3 nucleotides read TGTGCCAGCAACAGACTAGCGGTCCCGAATGAGCAGTTCTTC. Translated, it gives CASNRLAVPNEQFF. Full variable domain (remainder filled in from reference TRBV2 and TRBJ2-1): EPEVTQTPSHQVTQMGQEVILRCVPISNHLYFYWYRQILGQKVEFLVSFYNNEISEKSEIFDDQFSVERPDGSNFTLKIRSTKLEDSAMYFCASNRLAVPNEQFFGPGTRLTVL.

There are a few counts of this clone. This chain connects TRBV7-2 to TRBJ2-1, with TRBD1 matching over 7 bases. V gave up 2 bases and J gave up 8 bases; unmatched junction bases: 3. From germline, CDR1 is SGHTA and CDR2 FQGNSA. The CDR3 has 13 amino acids. The CDR3 region is CASSLTQGHEQFF. The CDR3 DNA sequence: TGTGCCAGCAGCTTAACACAGGGGCATGAGCAGTTCTTC.

This clone was found a few times. The chain carries TRBV5-1 and TRBJ2-1, with TRBD1 as a possible D gene (6 bases). CDR3 length equals 15 residues. Trimming cost V 4 bases and J 4 bases, with 15 bases left between them. Germline V gene lookup returns CDR1 SGHRS and CDR2 YFSETQ. Here the CDR3 DNA reads TGCGCCAGCAGCGTCGAGGGGACAATTTACAATGAGCAGTTCTTC. It specifies CASSVEGTIYNEQFF.

This clone has just a few counts. The rearrangement uses TRBV6-5 and TRBJ1-2; D may be TRBD1 (6 bases). This CDR3 is built from 14 residues. Trimming removed 7 bases from V and 4 bases from J, with 16 bases in between. CDR1 MNHEY and CDR2 SVGAGI come from the germline V gene. CDR3 protein: CASNMQGQAYGYTF. In nucleotides, the CDR3 is TGTGCCAGCAATATGCAGGGGCAGGCCTATGGCTACACCTTC.

V and J are TRBV11-2 and TRBJ2-1; unclear D gene. Germline V CDR1 and CDR2: SGHAT, FQNNGV. The length of the CDR3 is 13 residues. Trimming removed 0 bases from V and 10 bases from J, with 10 bases in between. The CDR3 DNA is TGTGCCAGCAGCTTAGATATGCCAAACGAGCAGTTCTTC. Translated: CASSLDMPNEQFF.

This chain uses TRBV7-8 with TRBJ2-7; TRBD2 agrees at 10 bases. V gave up 1 base and J gave up 2 bases; unmatched junction bases: 5. Per germline, CDR1 SGHVS and CDR2 FQNEAQ. This CDR3 region has 16 residues. In nucleotides, the CDR3 is TGTGCCAGCAGCTTAGTAGCGGGAGGATCCCCCTACGAGCAGTACTTC. This codes for CASSLVAGGSPYEQYF.

The sample holds a few counts of this clone. The rearrangement joins TRBV5-1 to TRBJ2-1; D gene uncertain. The CDR3 runs to 17 residues. Germline V gene data show CDR1 as SGHRS and CDR2 as YFSETQ. Trimming pared 2 bases from V and 5 bases from J, leaving 20 bases between. The CDR3 nucleotides are TGCGCCAGCAGCTTTGCCTCGAACAGTGGGTTTGACAATGAGCAGTTCTTC. This codes for CASSFASNSGFDNEQFF.

The chain combines TRBV7-8 with TRBJ1-1, with TRBD1 identical over 8 bases. The length of the CDR3 is 16 residues. V lost 8 bases to trimming and J lost 2 bases; unmatched junction nucleotides: 13. The germline V gene encodes CDR1 SGHVS and CDR2 FQNEAQ. CDR3 residues: CASRIGQGAVNTEAFF. The CDR3, as DNA: TGTGCCAGCCGAATTGGCCAGGGGGCGGTTAACACTGAAGCTTTCTTT.

The chain has TRBV2 and TRBJ2-7, with D maybe TRBD1 (6 bases). CDR1 is SNHLY, CDR2 FYNNEI, per germline. The CDR3 spans 11 residues. V lost 5 bases and J 8 bases, leaving 10 bases between the germline ends. The CDR3 region has the DNA TGTGCCAGCAGTCTAGGGGGAAAGCAGTACTTC. Its protein product is CASSLGGKQYF. The full variable domain, rest sourced from reference TRBV2 and TRBJ2-7, is EPEVTQTPSHQVTQMGQEVILRCVPISNHLYFYWYRQILGQKVEFLVSFYNNEISEKSEIFDDQFSVERPDGSNFTLKIRSTKLEDSAMYFCASSLGGKQYFGPGTRLTVT.

V and J are TRBV4-2 and TRBJ2-7, with 7 positions matching TRBD1. The CDR3 is made up of 13 amino acids. Germline loops: CDR1 LGHNA, CDR2 YNFKEQ. Unmatched junction bases numbered 3, after V lost 3 bases and J lost 4 bases. CDR3 DNA sequence: TGTGCCAGCAGCCAGCAACAGGGGTACGAGCAGTACTTC. It specifies CASSQQQGYEQYF.

The chain uses TRBV7-9 and TRBJ1-4; possible D gene TRBD1, 5 bases. The CDR3 totals 13 residues. Trimming pared 5 bases from V and 16 bases from J, leaving 20 bases between. Germline lookup yields CDR1 SEHNR and CDR2 FQNEAQ (reference sequence). In DNA, the CDR3 is TGTGCCAGCAGCCCAATTGGGGCCCATTATCCGTTTTTT. Its protein product is CASSPIGAHYPFF.

The chain is built from TRBV18 and TRBJ1-1; D remains unclear. CDR1 and CDR2 (germline): KGHSH, LQKENI. Trimming removed 3 bases from V and 1 base from J, with 15 bases in between. CDR3 length: 16 amino acids. The CDR3 loop reads CASSPSMQKGNTEAFF. CDR3 in DNA: TGTGCCAGCTCACCTTCTATGCAGAAGGGGAACACTGAAGCTTTCTTT.

This clone was counted between two and nine times. The gene calls are TRBV7-3 and TRBJ2-7; 9 bases are a match to TRBD1. The CDR3 has 15 amino acids. Germline V gives CDR1 SGHTA, CDR2 FQGTGA. V lost 5 bases, J lost 6 bases, and 11 bases stayed unmatched. The chain's CDR3 is CASSPQGQGLAEQYF. CDR3 coding DNA: TGTGCCAGCAGCCCGCAGGGACAGGGTCTAGCCGAGCAGTACTTC.

This chain uses TRBV11-1 with TRBJ2-1; no reliable D call. The CDR3 sequence is 14 residues long. The V gene's germline CDR1 is SGHAT and CDR2 FQDESV (reference sequence). With 7 bases removed from V and 1 base from J, the gap between germline ends came to 11 bases. CDR3 DNA sequence: TGTGCCAGCATGTCCCAGAGGTCCTACAATGAGCAGTTCTTC. Its translation is CASMSQRSYNEQFF.

This clone was counted only a few times. The rearrangement uses TRBV6-5 and TRBJ2-7; D is possibly TRBD2 (5 bases). With 0 bases removed from V and 2 bases from J, the gap between germline ends came to 11 bases. The CDR3 extends over 15 amino acids. CDR1 MNHEY and CDR2 SVGAGI come from the germline V gene. The CDR3 loop is CASSYSTGNTYEQYF. DNA for the CDR3: TGTGCCAGCAGTTACTCCACCGGGAATACCTACGAGCAGTACTTC.

The CDR3 protein is CASSQDSRGRFYEQYF. The CDR3 DNA sequence: TGCGCCAGCAGCCAAGATAGTCGCGGGAGATTCTACGAGCAGTACTTC. The chain has TRBV4-1 and TRBJ2-7, with 7 positions matching TRBD2. After removal of 0 bases from V and 3 bases from J, the junction contained 8 bases not matched to a gene. The CDR3 contains 16 residues. Germline CDR1 MGHRA, CDR2 YSYEKL.

This clone was observed a handful of times. J is TRBJ1-2 and V is TRBV20-1, with D uncertain. CDR3 length equals 11 residues. The V gene's germline CDR1 is DFQATT and CDR2 SNEGSKA (reference sequence). V was trimmed by 2 bases and J by 8 bases, leaving 9 bases between them. Here the CDR3 reads CSARSGNGYTF. DNA of the CDR3: TGCAGTGCTAGAAGCGGGAACGGCTACACCTTC.

The chain recombines TRBV6-5 with TRBJ2-5, with 9 bases identical to TRBD2. J gave up 5 bases and V 0 bases, and 7 bases lay outside the gene matches. The germline V gene encodes CDR1 MNHEY and CDR2 SVGAGI. The CDR3 runs 16 residues. The CDR3 DNA is TGTGCCAGCAGTTACTCGAAAGCGGGAGGAGTGGAGACCCAGTACTTC. This sequence encodes CASSYSKAGGVETQYF.

This chain joins TRBV4-1 and TRBJ2-1, with 9 bases matching TRBD2. Germline V gene lookup returns CDR1 MGHRA and CDR2 YSYEKL. The junction had 10 bases not matched to a gene; V was cut back by 0 bases and J by 7 bases. CDR3 length equals 17 residues. The CDR3 sequence: CASSQEPPNSGRNEQFF. CDR3 DNA: TGCGCCAGCAGCCAAGAACCCCCTAATAGCGGGAGAAATGAGCAGTTCTTC.